This T cell receptor (beta chain) was found in a study of blood T cell repertoires in COVID-19. The CDR3 spans 13 residues. Trimming cost V 6 bases and J 10 bases, with 13 bases left between them. Assay: immunoSEQ multiplex PCR; the TCRdb copy retains only in-frame clones and omits some. The sample holds hundreds of thousands of clones; 70% to 90% are singletons and the top ten take approximately 9.8%. Recovered Cohort 3 donors showed two negative PCRs, clearance, or symptom resolution. Sequencing used PBMCs or T cells enriched from blood (not recorded which). This TCR came from a woman in her thirties or forties who had recovered from COVID-19. This chain uses TRBV12-3 or TRBV12-4 with TRBJ1-6; no clear D. This CDR3 reads CASRGRNDSPLHF. The CDR3 region has the DNA TGTGCCAGCAGGGGGAGAAATGACTCACCCCTCCACTTT.